This T cell receptor (beta chain) was found in a study of T cell responses to AZD1222 COVID-19 vaccine. Overall study findings and caveats: The reported proportion of spike-specific TCRs targeting unmutated variant regions was nearly half. Among those given AZD1222, only 6 or 7 were seropositive at baseline.

About this clone itself: Its antigen is currently unknown.

The V gene lost 1 base and the J gene lost 1 base, with 13 bases spanning the gap. The CDR3 contains 16 residues. The V gene's germline CDR1 is SEHNR and CDR2 FQNEAQ (reference sequence). Only in-frame clones appear in the TCRdb table, and some are missing; sequencing was by immunoSEQ multiplex PCR. The sample holds under 100,000 clones; roughly 94% are singletons and the top ten take approximately 6.6%. The chain employs TRBV7-9 and TRBJ1-1; TRBD1 might be the D (6 bases). The source is an adult in good health. The material sequenced was peripheral blood, taken on day 0 of MenACWY control vaccination. Here the CDR3 reads CASSLVQGPGNTEAFF. CDR3 DNA: TGTGCCAGCAGCTTAGTGCAGGGGCCTGGGAACACTGAAGCTTTCTTT.